A selection of T cell receptor beta chains follows, all from one sample in a study of blood T cells in healthy people across ages. TCRdb reanalysed the 5' RACE reads using MiXCR and keeps one entry per CDR3 protein. Found here are roughly 680,000 distinct CDR3 sequences, roughly 20% of them singletons; the top ten hold roughly 3.6%. Sequencing used blood. These receptors were taken from a man aged 65-85 years in good health. CDR3s include the opening cysteine and the closing phenylalanine or tryptophan. The D gene is left open where the match is weak. A clone size is listed for some rows: how often the clone was seen (once, few, many), or a class if it is expanded.

clone_size j_call d_call v_call cdr3_nt cdr3_aa
. TRBJ2-3 . TRBV4-1 TGCGCCAGCAGCCCCGCCCCCGGAAAAATTAATACGCAGTATTTT CASSPAPGKINTQYF
few TRBJ2-6 . TRBV5-8 TGTGCCAGCAGCTGGACAGTGCTCTCTGGGGCCAACGTCCTGACTTTC CASSWTVLSGANVLTF
many TRBJ2-1 . TRBV7-2 TGTGCCAGCAGCTTGGGGTGGGGGAGTGATTTTGAGCAGTTCTTC CASSLGWGSDFEQFF
. TRBJ2-1 TRBD2 TRBV20-1 TGCAGTGCTAGATCCACGCTAGCGGGCAATGAGCAGTTCTTC CSARSTLAGNEQFF
few TRBJ2-7 . TRBV28 TGTGCCAGCAGTTTACTAGCTAACGAGCAGTACTTC CASSLLANEQYF
. TRBJ1-1 . TRBV30 TGTGCCTCGAGTGTACCGGAGATGAACACTGAAGCTTTCTTT CASSVPEMNTEAFF
. TRBJ2-4 TRBD1 TRBV19 TGTGCCAGTAGTTTTGGACAGGGGAAGGTAGGGAACATTCAGTACTTC CASSFGQGKVGNIQYF
few TRBJ1-1 TRBD1 TRBV5-4 TGTGCCGGCAGCGCGGGGGACAGGGGGCGCGGGAACACTGAAGCTTTCTTT CAGSAGDRGRGNTEAFF
few TRBJ2-7 TRBD2 TRBV10-3 TGTGCCATCAGTGAAAGGTCTAGCGGGAGAACCTACGAGCAGTACTTC CAISERSSGRTYEQYF
. TRBJ2-2 . TRBV7-2 TGTGCCAGCAGCCGAATCCGAACCGGGGAGCTGTTTTTT CASSRIRTGELFF
. TRBJ2-7 TRBD2 TRBV12-3/TRBV12-4 TGTGCCAGCAGGGGACTAGCAGAGGGCTACGAGCAGTACTTC CASRGLAEGYEQYF
. TRBJ1-4 . TRBV4-1 TGCGCCAGCAGCCAAGAGACCTCTGAAAAACTGTTTTTT CASSQETSEKLFF
. TRBJ2-5 . TRBV12-3/TRBV12-4 TGTGCCAGCAGTTTATCCACTAAAACGGCCCGAGAGACCCAGTACTTC CASSLSTKTARETQYF
many TRBJ1-5 . TRBV14 TGTGCCAGCAGCCGCCAGGGTCCCAATCAGCCCCAGCATTTT CASSRQGPNQPQHF